The 21 T cell receptor beta chains below all came from one sample that was sequenced in a study of blood T cell repertoires in COVID-19. Using immunoSEQ multiplex PCR, the repertoire was profiled, and TCRdb retains in-frame clones only, with some absent. The sample records approximately 100,000 clones, around nine tenths being singletons. Source material: peripheral blood. The origin of the receptors is a man over 45 in a cohort sampled during active COVID-19.

The CDR3 loop reads CASSLSQNRDSPLHF. In DNA, the CDR3 is TGTGCCAGCAGCTTAAGTCAGAATCGGGATTCACCCCTCCACTTT. V is TRBV7-2 and J is TRBJ1-6; D not certain. The length of the CDR3 is 15 residues. CDR1 SGHTA and CDR2 FQGNSA come from the germline V gene. The V end was cut by 2 bases, the J end by 8 bases, with 13 bases between.

This clone was counted once. The genes are TRBV27 and TRBJ1-2; a possible D gene is TRBD1 (6 bases). Germline assignment: CDR1 MNHEY and CDR2 SMNVEV (reference sequence). V was pared by 0 bases and J by 0 bases, with 14 bases between. The CDR3 totals 17 residues. The CDR3 loop is CASSLSLGQTTNYGYTF. CDR3 sequence (DNA): TGTGCCAGCAGTTTATCCCTCGGACAGACCACTAACTATGGCTACACCTTC.

J is TRBJ2-7 and V is TRBV5-6; TRBD1 might be the D (6 bases). V lost 0 bases and J lost 1, with 14 bases in between. The CDR3 runs 16 residues. CDR1 and CDR2 from the germline V gene are SGHDT and YYEEEE. The CDR3 DNA follows: TGTGCCAGCAGCTTGGGTCCGGACAGAGCATCCTACGAGCAGTACTTC. This gives the protein CASSLGPDRASYEQYF.

This chain joins TRBV2 and TRBJ2-5; 7 nucleotides align to TRBD1. The junction had 13 bases not matched to a gene; V was cut back by 8 bases and J by 4 bases. The length of the CDR3 is 15 residues. Germline-derived CDR1 and CDR2 are SNHLY and FYNNEI. The CDR3, as DNA: TGTGCCAGCGGTCCGAAGGACAGGCAGGGAGAGACCCAGTACTTC. Protein sequence: CASGPKDRQGETQYF.

The gene calls are TRBV5-1 and TRBJ2-3; 9 bases match TRBD2. The CDR3 has 16 amino acids. The J segment lost 0 bases and the V segment lost 7 bases, leaving 9 bases of the junction unmatched. In germline, CDR1 is SGHRS, CDR2 YFSETQ. DNA of the CDR3: TGCGCCAGCCGGAGGCTAGCGGGATCTAGCACAGATACGCAGTATTTT. Its translation: CASRRLAGSSTDTQYF.

This rearrangement joins TRBV10-3 to TRBJ1-4; possible D gene TRBD1, 6 bases. CDR3 length: 14 amino acids. The V gene lost 2 bases and the J gene lost 7 bases, with 11 bases spanning the gap. Germline lookup yields CDR1 ENHRY and CDR2 SYGVKD. The CDR3 is CAISEQGLSEKLFF. CDR3 nucleotide sequence: TGTGCCATCAGTGAGCAGGGGTTGAGTGAAAAACTGTTTTTT.

The chain employs TRBV7-2 and TRBJ1-1; tentative D call: TRBD1 (5 bases). The V end was cut by 2 bases, the J end by 0 bases, with 10 bases between. Germline V gene data show CDR1 as SGHTA and CDR2 as FQGNSA. This CDR3 comprises 15 residues. The CDR3, as DNA: TGTGCCAGCAGCTTATCACAGGCCATGAACACTGAAGCTTTCTTT. Its translation is CASSLSQAMNTEAFF.

The chain has TRBV14 and TRBJ2-1; TRBD2 matches 7 bases. Trimming cost V 2 bases and J 10 bases; bases outside gene matches: 11. The CDR3 has 15 residues. Germline CDR1 and CDR2: SGHDN and FVKESK. The DNA of the CDR3 is TGTGCCAGCAGCCAAACGGGGGGAAGGAATTTGGAGCAGTTCTTC. Translation gives CASSQTGGRNLEQFF.

V and J are TRBV2 and TRBJ2-2; D perhaps matches TRBD1 (5 bases). The CDR3 has 13 residues. Germline V gene lookup returns CDR1 SNHLY and CDR2 FYNNEI. V was clipped by 2 bases and J by 5 bases, with 6 bases between them. CDR3 in DNA: TGTGCCAGCAGTGAAAGGGGAACCGGGGAGCTGTTTTTT. It specifies CASSERGTGELFF.

In nucleotides, the CDR3 is TGTGCCAGCAGTGAACGGTCCTACAATGAGCAGTTCTTC. Its protein is CASSERSYNEQFF. This chain joins TRBV2 and TRBJ2-1, with D hard to call. The CDR3 length is 13 residues. Trimming cost V 2 bases and J 1 base, with 3 bases left between them. Germline V gene data show CDR1 as SNHLY and CDR2 as FYNNEI.

The chain is built from TRBV6-5 and TRBJ2-3; 7 nucleotides line up with TRBD2. Germline CDR1 reads MNHEY; CDR2 reads SVGAGI. Germline trimming cut 8 bases from V and 0 bases from J; bases unmatched to any gene: 8. The CDR3 length is 15 residues. The CDR3 nucleotides read TGTGCCAGCCGCGGGGGAACAACTAGCACAGATACGCAGTATTTT. Its translation is CASRGGTTSTDTQYF.

V is TRBV7-8 and J is TRBJ1-1; D might be TRBD1 (6 bases). There are 15 residues in the CDR3. In germline, CDR1 is SGHVS, CDR2 FQNEAQ. The ends were cut back, 5 bases at V and 0 bases at J, with 13 bases in the middle. As DNA, the CDR3 is TGTGCCAGCAGCCCGAGAGACAGGTTGAACACTGAAGCTTTCTTT. It specifies CASSPRDRLNTEAFF.

The chain carries TRBV5-1 and TRBJ2-3; 9 bases align to TRBD1. Trimming at V came to 2 bases and at J to 3 bases, leaving 4 bases not matched to a gene. Germline lookup yields CDR1 SGHRS and CDR2 YFSETQ. This CDR3 comprises 15 residues. CDR3 sequence: CASSFAGQGTDTQYF. The DNA for the CDR3 is TGCGCCAGCAGCTTTGCGGGACAGGGAACAGATACGCAGTATTTT. Looking up the rest from reference TRBV5-1 and TRBJ2-3 gives the full variable domain: KAGVTQTPRYLIKTRGQQVTLSCSPISGHRSVSWYQQTPGQGLQFLFEYFSETQRNKGNFPGRFSGRQFSNSRSEMNVSTLELGDSALYLCASSFAGQGTDTQYFGPGTRLTVL.

The rearrangement links TRBV28 to TRBJ1-1, with a tentative D call TRBD1 (5 bases). Germline CDR1 reads MDHEN; CDR2 reads SYDVKM. V lost 8 bases and J 7 bases, leaving 11 bases between the germline ends. This CDR3 is 11 amino acids long. The CDR3 here is CASGQGFEAFF. CDR3 in DNA: TGTGCCAGCGGGCAGGGATTTGAAGCTTTCTTT. The variable domain in full, completed from reference TRBV28 and TRBJ1-1, reads DVKVTQSSRYLVKRTGEKVFLECVQDMDHENMFWYRQDPGLGLRLIYFSYDVKMKEKGDIPEGYSVSREKKERFSLILESASTNQTSMYLCASGQGFEAFFGQGTRLTVV.

This sequence joins TRBV7-3 and TRBJ2-1; 9 positions match TRBD1. Germline lookup yields CDR1 SGHTA and CDR2 FQGTGA. After removal of 1 base from V and 9 bases from J, the junction contained 4 bases not matched to a gene. The CDR3 length is 14 residues. Here the CDR3 DNA reads TGTGCCAGCAGCTTAATAGCGGACAGGGGTGAGCAGTTCTTC. As protein: CASSLIADRGEQFF.

This rearrangement joins TRBV29-1 to TRBJ1-5; the D gene is possibly TRBD1 (5 bases). Germline CDR1 SQVTM, CDR2 ANQGSEA. Trimming took off 4 bases at V and 6 bases at J, with 10 bases between the two ends. The CDR3 is made up of 12 amino acids. In DNA form, the CDR3 reads TGCAGCGTTGCGGGGGGGGGTCAGCCCCAGCATTTT. Translating gives CSVAGGGQPQHF.

The CDR3 protein is CASRAWGQSNNEQFF. Written as DNA, the CDR3 is TGTGCCAGCAGGGCTTGGGGACAGAGCAACAATGAGCAGTTCTTC. The rearrangement joins TRBV6-5 to TRBJ2-1; the match to TRBD1 covers 7 bases. Trimming at V came to 6 bases and at J to 5 bases, leaving 10 bases not matched to a gene. Germline V gene data show CDR1 as MNHEY and CDR2 as SVGAGI. The CDR3 length is 15 residues.

This chain connects TRBV27 to TRBJ1-5, with 10 bases lining up with TRBD1. Germline-derived CDR1 and CDR2 are MNHEY and SMNVEV (reference sequence). The CDR3 has 13 residues. The V and J ends lost 4 bases and 7 bases, in that order; junction bases with no gene match: 1. DNA of the CDR3: TGTGCCAGCAGTTGGGACAGGGGCCAGCCCCAGCATTTT. It codes for CASSWDRGQPQHF.

The chain is built from TRBV9 and TRBJ1-3; the match to TRBD1 covers 8 bases. J lost 4 bases, V lost 3 bases, and 9 bases had no gene match. This CDR3 comprises 16 residues. The germline CDR1 and CDR2 sequences are SGDLS and YYNGEE. DNA for the CDR3: TGTGCCAGCAGCGCCCAGGACAGGGCGAGGGGAAACACCATATATTTT. Amino acid sequence: CASSAQDRARGNTIYF.

This chain joins TRBV5-1 and TRBJ1-1; D is unresolved. Between the trimmed V and J ends, which lost 4 bases and 4 bases, there was a span of 11 bases. The germline gives CDR1 SGHRS, CDR2 YFSETQ. The CDR3 sequence is 13 residues long. In DNA, the CDR3 is TGCGCCAGCAGCCCAGAACCTGTCACTGAAGCTTTCTTT. Its protein product is CASSPEPVTEAFF.

The chain joins TRBV19 to TRBJ2-7; 8 nucleotides line up with TRBD1. Germline lookup yields CDR1 LNHDA and CDR2 SQIVND (reference sequence). The CDR3 is 15 residues long. Trimming took 6 bases from V and 6 from J; bases not matched to a gene: 13. Here the CDR3 DNA reads TGTGCCAGTAGCTCGGCCGGACAGGGCTCGAGCGAGCAGTACTTC. Translation gives CASSSAGQGSSEQYF.